A selection of T cell receptor beta chains follows, all from one sample in a study of blood T cell repertoires in COVID-19. Assay: immunoSEQ multiplex PCR; the TCRdb copy retains only in-frame clones and omits some. This table has 270,000 or so clones, roughly 89% appearing once. The sequencing sample was made of peripheral blood. The receptors come from a man aged 35-49 years with acute or convalescent COVID-19. CDR3s include the opening cysteine and the closing phenylalanine or tryptophan. Fields, in order: D gene, V gene, clone size, J gene, CDR3 protein, CDR3 DNA. A D gene is named only where the DNA matches it firmly. Only some rows state a clone size, as once, few, many or a class for expanded clones.

d_gene: NA; v_gene: TRBV4-1; abundance: once; j_gene: TRBJ1-1; CDR3aa: CASSLGYRVNTEAFF; CDR3nt: TGCGCCAGCAGCCTAGGCTACAGGGTGAACACTGAAGCTTTCTTT
d_gene: TRBD2; v_gene: TRBV14; abundance: NA; j_gene: TRBJ2-3; CDR3aa: CASSQKLGGVNTQYF; CDR3nt: TGTGCCAGCAGCCAGAAGCTCGGGGGGGTAAATACGCAGTATTTT
d_gene: NA; v_gene: TRBV27; abundance: NA; j_gene: TRBJ1-1; CDR3aa: CASSYRSTGNTEAFF; CDR3nt: TGTGCCAGCAGTTACCGAAGTACAGGGAACACTGAAGCTTTCTTT
d_gene: NA; v_gene: TRBV2; abundance: NA; j_gene: TRBJ2-2; CDR3aa: CASRADSYPGELFF; CDR3nt: TGTGCCAGCAGAGCGGACAGCTACCCCGGGGAGCTGTTTTTT
d_gene: NA; v_gene: TRBV27; abundance: NA; j_gene: TRBJ1-1; CDR3aa: CASSLFAGNTEAFF; CDR3nt: TGTGCCAGCAGTTTATTCGCAGGGAACACTGAAGCTTTCTTT
d_gene: NA; v_gene: TRBV5-1; abundance: NA; j_gene: TRBJ1-3; CDR3aa: CASSFDGYSGNTIYF; CDR3nt: TGCGCCAGCAGCTTCGACGGGTACTCTGGAAACACCATATATTTT
d_gene: NA; v_gene: TRBV5-1; abundance: once; j_gene: TRBJ1-1; CDR3aa: CASSLNTAGEAFF; CDR3nt: TGCGCCAGCAGCTTGAACACGGCGGGTGAAGCTTTCTTT
d_gene: TRBD1; v_gene: TRBV6-5; abundance: NA; j_gene: TRBJ1-2; CDR3aa: CASSYSGDSHYGYTF; CDR3nt: TGTGCCAGCAGTTACTCAGGGGACAGTCACTATGGCTACACCTTC
d_gene: TRBD1; v_gene: TRBV24-1; abundance: NA; j_gene: TRBJ2-5; CDR3aa: CATSDRGRETQYF; CDR3nt: TGTGCCACCAGTGATAGGGGGCGAGAGACCCAGTACTTC
d_gene: TRBD1; v_gene: TRBV2; abundance: NA; j_gene: TRBJ1-1; CDR3aa: CASSGQGLNTEAFF; CDR3nt: TGTGCCAGCAGTGGACAGGGGCTGAACACTGAAGCTTTCTTT
d_gene: TRBD1; v_gene: TRBV7-8; abundance: NA; j_gene: TRBJ2-6; CDR3aa: CASSLPAKDRAANVLTF; CDR3nt: TGTGCCAGCAGCTTACCGGCTAAGGACAGGGCGGCCAACGTCCTGACTTTC
d_gene: NA; v_gene: TRBV5-6; abundance: NA; j_gene: TRBJ2-6; CDR3aa: CASSLGARGANVLTF; CDR3nt: TGTGCCAGCAGCTTGGGGGCCAGGGGGGCCAACGTCCTGACTTTC
d_gene: TRBD1; v_gene: TRBV9; abundance: NA; j_gene: TRBJ1-5; CDR3aa: CASSQTGDQPQHF; CDR3nt: TGTGCCAGCAGCCAGACAGGGGATCAGCCCCAGCATTTT
d_gene: NA; v_gene: TRBV2; abundance: NA; j_gene: TRBJ1-1; CDR3aa: CASWGGIEAFF; CDR3nt: TGTGCCAGCTGGGGAGGAATTGAAGCTTTCTTT
d_gene: NA; v_gene: TRBV2; abundance: NA; j_gene: TRBJ1-1; CDR3aa: CASQGYTEAFF; CDR3nt: TGTGCCAGTCAGGGGTACACTGAAGCTTTCTTT
d_gene: NA; v_gene: TRBV14; abundance: NA; j_gene: TRBJ2-7; CDR3aa: CASSQAGVYEQYF; CDR3nt: TGTGCCAGCAGCCAAGCCGGGGTATACGAGCAGTACTTC
d_gene: NA; v_gene: TRBV6-5; abundance: NA; j_gene: TRBJ2-7; CDR3aa: CASRPREQGISHF; CDR3nt: TGTGCCAGCAGGCCCCGCGAACAGGGTATTTCTCACTTC
d_gene: NA; v_gene: TRBV5-1; abundance: NA; j_gene: TRBJ2-1; CDR3aa: CASAGMRLDEQFF; CDR3nt: TGCGCCAGCGCGGGGATGCGGCTTGATGAGCAGTTCTTC
d_gene: NA; v_gene: TRBV7-9; abundance: NA; j_gene: TRBJ1-2; CDR3aa: CASSDRNGGGYTF; CDR3nt: TGTGCCAGCAGCGACCGCAATGGGGGCGGCTACACCTTC
d_gene: TRBD1; v_gene: TRBV5-6; abundance: NA; j_gene: TRBJ2-3; CDR3aa: CASSLRDRRSTDTQYF; CDR3nt: TGTGCCAGCAGCCTCAGGGACAGGAGATCCACAGATACGCAGTATTTT
d_gene: NA; v_gene: TRBV3-1/TRBV3-2; abundance: NA; j_gene: TRBJ1-4; CDR3aa: CASSRRTVGEKLFF; CDR3nt: TGTGCCAGCAGCCGACGGACAGTAGGGGAAAAACTGTTTTTT